A selection of T cell receptor beta chains follows, all from one sample in a study of shared clonotypes between healthy human individuals. TCRdb's table, derived via immunoSEQ multiplex PCR, lists solely in-frame clones and lacks some. The sample lists 550,000 to 600,000 clones; roughly 98% were seen once. The sample comprised naive CD8+ T cells sorted from blood. These receptor sequences come from a man under 40 in good health. The CDR3 runs from the conserved cysteine through the conserved F or W. The order of the fields is V gene, D gene, J gene, clone size, CDR3 DNA, CDR3 protein. The D gene is left open where the match is weak. Not all rows give a size; the values are once, few, many and, for expanded clones, a class.

V gene: TRBV7-9; D gene: NA; J gene: TRBJ1-1; clone size: once; CDR3 DNA: TGTGCCAGCAGCTTTCGTCCGGGACACCTCATGAACACTGAAGCTTTCTTT; CDR3 protein: CASSFRPGHLMNTEAFF
V gene: TRBV6-1; D gene: NA; J gene: TRBJ1-1; clone size: NA; CDR3 DNA: TGTGCCAGCGGGGGGATGAACACTGAAGCTTTCTTT; CDR3 protein: CASGGMNTEAFF
V gene: TRBV27; D gene: NA; J gene: TRBJ2-3; clone size: NA; CDR3 DNA: TGTGCCAGCAGGGAGAGCGGCACAGATACGCAGTATTTT; CDR3 protein: CASRESGTDTQYF
V gene: TRBV7-8; D gene: NA; J gene: TRBJ2-6; clone size: NA; CDR3 DNA: TGTGCCAGCAGCTTGCCGACATCGTCGGACCGACTTACACCTGGGGCCAACGTCCTGACTTTC; CDR3 protein: CASSLPTSSDRLTPGANVLTF
V gene: TRBV7-9; D gene: NA; J gene: TRBJ2-2; clone size: NA; CDR3 DNA: TGTGCCAGCAGCTCCACGGGAGCTAGCACCGGGGAGCTGTTTTTT; CDR3 protein: CASSSTGASTGELFF
V gene: TRBV7-3; D gene: TRBD1; J gene: TRBJ2-2; clone size: once; CDR3 DNA: TGTGCCAGCAGCTCCCGGGACAGGGGAACCGGGGAGCTGTTTTTT; CDR3 protein: CASSSRDRGTGELFF
V gene: TRBV9; D gene: TRBD2; J gene: TRBJ2-7; clone size: NA; CDR3 DNA: TGTGCCAGCAGCGTAGGACTAGCGGGAAACGAGCAGTACTTC; CDR3 protein: CASSVGLAGNEQYF
V gene: TRBV7-6; D gene: NA; J gene: TRBJ2-1; clone size: NA; CDR3 DNA: TGTGCCAGCAGCACGAACGACAACGGTGAGCAGTTCTTC; CDR3 protein: CASSTNDNGEQFF
V gene: TRBV11-2; D gene: NA; J gene: TRBJ2-7; clone size: NA; CDR3 DNA: TGTGCCAGCAGCTCTCGCCGGGACTACGAGCAGTACTTC; CDR3 protein: CASSSRRDYEQYF
V gene: TRBV15; D gene: NA; J gene: TRBJ1-1; clone size: NA; CDR3 DNA: TGTGCCACCAGCAGAGACAGGGGGAACACTGAAGCTTTCTTT; CDR3 protein: CATSRDRGNTEAFF
V gene: TRBV4-1; D gene: NA; J gene: TRBJ2-2; clone size: NA; CDR3 DNA: TGCGCCAGCAGCCGAGGGTCCGCCAATATGGGGGAGCTGTTTTTT; CDR3 protein: CASSRGSANMGELFF
V gene: TRBV2; D gene: NA; J gene: TRBJ2-1; clone size: NA; CDR3 DNA: TGTGCCAGCAGTCTTCTCCGGGGGAACAATGAGCAGTTCTTC; CDR3 protein: CASSLLRGNNEQFF
V gene: TRBV6-5; D gene: TRBD2; J gene: TRBJ2-7; clone size: NA; CDR3 DNA: TGTGCCAGCAGTCCCCGGCTAGCGGGCACCTACGAGCAGTACTTC; CDR3 protein: CASSPRLAGTYEQYF
V gene: TRBV27; D gene: TRBD1; J gene: TRBJ2-7; clone size: NA; CDR3 DNA: TGTGCCAGCAGTTTGGTTTGGGACAGAACCTACGAGCAGTACTTC; CDR3 protein: CASSLVWDRTYEQYF
V gene: TRBV7-9; D gene: NA; J gene: TRBJ2-7; clone size: NA; CDR3 DNA: TGTGCCAGCAGCCCCCGGGACCCACCTCGGGAGCAGTACTTC; CDR3 protein: CASSPRDPPREQYF
V gene: TRBV28; D gene: TRBD2; J gene: TRBJ2-1; clone size: NA; CDR3 DNA: TGTGCCAGCCGAGGACTAGCGGGAGGGAGGGACTCCTACAATGAGCAGTTCTTC; CDR3 protein: CASRGLAGGRDSYNEQFF
V gene: TRBV11-2; D gene: NA; J gene: TRBJ2-7; clone size: NA; CDR3 DNA: TGTGCCAGCAGCTTAGTTGGCGGAAACTCCTACGAGCAGTACTTC; CDR3 protein: CASSLVGGNSYEQYF
V gene: TRBV6-1; D gene: NA; J gene: TRBJ2-3; clone size: few; CDR3 DNA: TGTGCCAGCAGTGAATTATCAGTTACGCAGTATTTT; CDR3 protein: CASSELSVTQYF
V gene: TRBV7-2; D gene: NA; J gene: TRBJ1-2; clone size: NA; CDR3 DNA: TGTGCCAGCAGCCCGTCCGAGGAAAACTATGGCTACACCTTC; CDR3 protein: CASSPSEENYGYTF
V gene: TRBV9; D gene: NA; J gene: TRBJ2-1; clone size: NA; CDR3 DNA: TGTGCCAGCAGCGTAGGGACTGTCTCCTACAATGAGCAGTTCTTC; CDR3 protein: CASSVGTVSYNEQFF
V gene: TRBV4-1; D gene: NA; J gene: TRBJ2-1; clone size: once; CDR3 DNA: TGCGCCAGCAGCCAAGACCTGGCCCCCAATGAGCAGTTCTTC; CDR3 protein: CASSQDLAPNEQFF
V gene: TRBV19; D gene: NA; J gene: TRBJ1-2; clone size: NA; CDR3 DNA: TGTGCCACGCGGTGGCGGCAGGGACCCTCTGCACTTGGCTACACCTTC; CDR3 protein: CATRWRQGPSALGYTF
V gene: TRBV29-1; D gene: NA; J gene: TRBJ2-7; clone size: NA; CDR3 DNA: TGCAGCGTCGAGGACAGCTACGAGCAGTACTTC; CDR3 protein: CSVEDSYEQYF
V gene: TRBV19; D gene: TRBD2; J gene: TRBJ2-7; clone size: NA; CDR3 DNA: TGTGCCAGTAGTATAGATCCAGGACTAGGAGCCTACGAGCAGTACTTC; CDR3 protein: CASSIDPGLGAYEQYF
V gene: TRBV4-1; D gene: NA; J gene: TRBJ1-1; clone size: NA; CDR3 DNA: TGCGCCAGCAGCCAAGTACGGGACACTGAAGCTTTCTTT; CDR3 protein: CASSQVRDTEAFF
V gene: TRBV4-1; D gene: NA; J gene: TRBJ2-7; clone size: NA; CDR3 DNA: TGCGCCAGCAGCCAAGGTCGAACAGGAGGCTACGAGCAGTACTTC; CDR3 protein: CASSQGRTGGYEQYF
V gene: TRBV13; D gene: NA; J gene: TRBJ2-7; clone size: NA; CDR3 DNA: TGTGCCAGCAGCTTAGCAGGTAAAGAGCAGTACTTC; CDR3 protein: CASSLAGKEQYF
V gene: TRBV5-1; D gene: TRBD2; J gene: TRBJ2-1; clone size: NA; CDR3 DNA: TGCGCCAGCAGCTTGTCGCTAGCGGGAGGGGATTGGGATGAGCAGTTCTTC; CDR3 protein: CASSLSLAGGDWDEQFF
V gene: TRBV7-9; D gene: NA; J gene: TRBJ2-5; clone size: NA; CDR3 DNA: TGTGCCAGCAGCTTAGGCCAGGGAGAAGAGACCCAGTACTTC; CDR3 protein: CASSLGQGEETQYF
V gene: TRBV30; D gene: NA; J gene: TRBJ1-1; clone size: NA; CDR3 DNA: TGTGCCTGGAGTCCCCTTGGGACTGAAGCTTTCTTT; CDR3 protein: CAWSPLGTEAFF
V gene: TRBV10-2; D gene: NA; J gene: TRBJ2-7; clone size: NA; CDR3 DNA: TGCGCCAGCAGTGAGTCGGGGACGGGGGTACTCGGAACCTACGAGCAGTACTTC; CDR3 protein: CASSESGTGVLGTYEQYF
V gene: TRBV27; D gene: TRBD1; J gene: TRBJ2-1; clone size: NA; CDR3 DNA: TGTGCCAGCAGTTGGGGAGGGACAGGGGGGGGTAATGAGCAGTTCTTC; CDR3 protein: CASSWGGTGGGNEQFF
V gene: TRBV7-6; D gene: NA; J gene: TRBJ2-7; clone size: NA; CDR3 DNA: TGTGCCAGCAGCTTAAGGGACAACTACGAGCAGTACTTC; CDR3 protein: CASSLRDNYEQYF
V gene: TRBV5-4; D gene: NA; J gene: TRBJ2-7; clone size: few; CDR3 DNA: TGTGCCAGCAGCTGGGACCAAGCCTACGAGCAGTACTTC; CDR3 protein: CASSWDQAYEQYF
V gene: TRBV7-2; D gene: NA; J gene: TRBJ1-2; clone size: NA; CDR3 DNA: TGTGCCAGCAGCTTCACAGAATCCTTAAACTATGGCTACACCTTC; CDR3 protein: CASSFTESLNYGYTF
V gene: TRBV9; D gene: NA; J gene: TRBJ1-5; clone size: NA; CDR3 DNA: TGTGCCAGCAGCGTAGGGGCAGCCCACAATCAGCCCCAGCATTTT; CDR3 protein: CASSVGAAHNQPQHF
V gene: TRBV7-9; D gene: NA; J gene: TRBJ1-1; clone size: NA; CDR3 DNA: TGTGCCAGCAGCTTAGGTTTGACTGAAGCTTTCTTT; CDR3 protein: CASSLGLTEAFF
V gene: TRBV28; D gene: NA; J gene: TRBJ2-7; clone size: NA; CDR3 DNA: TGTGCCAGCAACCACCCGGGAAGGCTCCCCTACGAGCAGTACTTC; CDR3 protein: CASNHPGRLPYEQYF
V gene: TRBV30; D gene: TRBD1; J gene: TRBJ1-1; clone size: NA; CDR3 DNA: TGTGCCTGGAGTTCGACGACAGGGGAGAAGGCTTTCTTT; CDR3 protein: CAWSSTTGEKAFF
V gene: TRBV28; D gene: TRBD1; J gene: TRBJ1-2; clone size: NA; CDR3 DNA: TGTGCCAGCAGTGTGGGACAGTCAAGTGGCTACACCTTC; CDR3 protein: CASSVGQSSGYTF
V gene: TRBV6-1; D gene: NA; J gene: TRBJ2-7; clone size: NA; CDR3 DNA: TGTGCCAGCAGTGGCATAGGACTCGACCCCTCCTACGAGCAGTACTTC; CDR3 protein: CASSGIGLDPSYEQYF
V gene: TRBV19; D gene: NA; J gene: TRBJ1-1; clone size: NA; CDR3 DNA: TGTGCCAGTAGTATTAGAGGGGCGCGGGTCGACACTGAAGCTTTCTTT; CDR3 protein: CASSIRGARVDTEAFF